The clone carrying this T cell receptor beta chain appeared a few times. Its cognate antigen is unknown. This record belongs to a study of radiation and T cells in renal cell carcinoma. Study at large: Nephrectomy followed 15 Gy stereotactic body radiation by 4 weeks. Study-level results: From baseline, blood top tumor clonotypes peaked at 2 weeks post-radiation.

Stated time point: blood 2 weeks post-SBRT. Treatment of the sample: 15 Gy SBRT to primary tumor, nephrectomy 4 weeks later. Serial blood draws occurred at baseline and 2 and 4 weeks post-SBRT. This renal cell carcinoma was of the clear cell type. The table came from immunoSEQ multiplex PCR; TCRdb's copy has only in-frame clones and leaves some out. The sample holds 120,000 or so clones, 88% seen once. The specimen comprised blood, sampled from a patient whose treatment included radiotherapy and nephrectomy. The sequence was obtained from a woman in her seventies with renal cell carcinoma.

The CDR3 DNA is TGCGCCAGCAGCCTACAGGGTTTCAACACTGAAGCTTTCTTT. Translated, it gives CASSLQGFNTEAFF. The genes are TRBV5-1 and TRBJ1-1, with a weak D call TRBD1 (6 bases). The CDR3 covers 14 residues. The V and J ends lost 4 bases and 2 bases respectively, with 12 bases between them. The germline CDR1 and CDR2 sequences are SGHRS and YFSETQ.